The 8 T cell receptor beta chains below come from one sample, sequenced in a study of early T cells in non-severe SARS-CoV-2 infection. One entry per CDR3 protein, called by TCRdb with MiXCR from the 5' RACE reads. Of about 94,000 distinct CDR3 sequences listed, under 15% were seen once; the top ten hold approximately 2.3%. The sequenced sample consisted of whole blood. These TCRs come from an adult who was a healthcare worker with PCR-confirmed SARS-CoV-2 infection or an uninfected control (not recorded which).

This clonotype appeared many times. V and J are TRBV7-9 and TRBJ2-6; maybe TRBD1 (5 bases). Per the germline V gene, CDR1 is SEHNR and CDR2 is FQNEAQ (reference sequence). Trimming pared 7 bases from V and 2 bases from J, leaving 6 bases between. This CDR3 contains 13 residues. CDR3 in amino acids: CASIQAGANVLTF. The DNA of the CDR3 is TGTGCCAGCATACAGGCTGGGGCCAACGTCCTGACTTTC.

This clonotype was seen many times. The V and J genes are TRBV6-5 and TRBJ2-7; 10 nucleotides line up with TRBD2. Germline loops: CDR1 MNHEY, CDR2 SVGAGI. CDR3 length: 16 residues. Trimming removed 7 bases from V and 4 bases from J; junction bases left unmatched: 13. CDR3 nucleotides: TGTGCCAGCACCCCGAGGGGGACTAGCGTAACGTACGAGCAGTACTTC. This codes for CASTPRGTSVTYEQYF.

This clonotype appeared many times. The chain combines TRBV24-1 with TRBJ2-1; D is possibly TRBD1 (6 bases). V lost 2 bases and J 6 bases, leaving 13 bases between the germline ends. CDR1 and CDR2 (germline): KGHDR, SFDVKD. The CDR3 has 15 residues. Here the CDR3 reads CATSDSRRGVNEQFF. CDR3 DNA: TGTGCCACCAGTGATTCCCGCAGGGGCGTCAATGAGCAGTTCTTC.

This chain uses TRBV20-1 with TRBJ1-2; 8 bases agree with TRBD1. The CDR3 is 13 residues long. Trimming at V came to 4 bases and at J to 13 bases, leaving 14 bases not matched to a gene. CDR1 and CDR2 from the germline V gene are DFQATT and SNEGSKA (reference sequence). CDR3 loop: CSANSGQGFFCTF. The CDR3 region has the DNA TGCAGTGCTAACTCTGGACAGGGATTCTTTTGCACCTTC.

V usage is TRBV28 and J usage is TRBJ1-2; TRBD1 is a possible D gene (5 bases). The CDR3 totals 11 residues. V lost 10 bases and J lost 2, with 8 bases in between. The V gene's germline CDR1 is MDHEN and CDR2 SYDVKM. Here the CDR3 DNA reads TGTGCCACCTGGGGGAACTATGGCTACACCTTC. This codes for CATWGNYGYTF.

This chain connects TRBV6-2 or TRBV6-3 to TRBJ1-1, with 10 positions matching TRBD1. V was clipped by 8 bases and J by 3 bases; unmatched bases: 3. Germline V gene sequence: CDR1 MNHEY, CDR2 SVGEGT. This CDR3 has 13 residues. The chain's CDR3 is CASGTGVHTEAFF. The CDR3 DNA reads TGTGCCAGCGGGACAGGGGTGCACACTGAAGCTTTCTTT.

There are many counts of this clonotype. The V call is TRBV29-1, the J call TRBJ2-7, with 7 bases lining up with TRBD1. J gave up 3 bases and V 5 bases, and 7 bases lay outside the gene matches. The germline CDR1 and CDR2 sequences are SQVTM and ANQGSEA. CDR3 length: 13 residues. The CDR3 sequence: CSVTRTGGYEQYF. The CDR3 nucleotides are TGCAGCGTTACACGGACAGGTGGCTACGAGCAGTACTTC.

The table lists this clonotype with a few counts. This sequence joins TRBV6-2 or TRBV6-3 and TRBJ2-1; 11 bases agree with TRBD1. Germline V lookup: CDR1 MNHEY, CDR2 SVGEGT. V gave up 6 bases and J gave up 10 bases; unmatched junction bases: 8. This CDR3 has 14 residues. CDR3 sequence (DNA): TGTGCCAGCAGCGCCGGGACAGGGGGTGGAGAGCAGTTCTTC. It codes for CASSAGTGGGEQFF.